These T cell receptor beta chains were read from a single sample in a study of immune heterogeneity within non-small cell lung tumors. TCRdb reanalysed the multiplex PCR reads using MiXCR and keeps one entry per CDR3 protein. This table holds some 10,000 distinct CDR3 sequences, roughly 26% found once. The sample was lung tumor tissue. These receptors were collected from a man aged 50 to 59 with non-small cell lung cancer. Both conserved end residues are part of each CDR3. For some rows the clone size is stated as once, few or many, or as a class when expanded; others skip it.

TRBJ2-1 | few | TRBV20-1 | CSAPGLAGGRSYNEQFF
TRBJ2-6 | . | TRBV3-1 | CASSQAGAGANVLTF
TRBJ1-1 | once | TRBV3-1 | CASSQGQPNTEAFF
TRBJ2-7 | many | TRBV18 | CASSPPGQWRTYEQYF
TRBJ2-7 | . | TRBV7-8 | CASSFRTGDSYEQYF
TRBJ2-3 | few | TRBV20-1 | CSATGVLGAADTQYF
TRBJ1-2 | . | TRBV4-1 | CASSQVCTFGGYTF
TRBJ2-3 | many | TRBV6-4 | CASSDSGGQTQYF
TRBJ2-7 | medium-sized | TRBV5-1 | CASSLSSSGYEQYF
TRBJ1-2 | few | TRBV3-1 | CASSPLLQGMGGYTF
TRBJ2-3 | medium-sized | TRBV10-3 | CAISDRKVRGGTDTQYF
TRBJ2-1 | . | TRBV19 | CASRQNSGGAGEQFF
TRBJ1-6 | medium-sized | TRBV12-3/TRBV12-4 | CASSPTRNSPLHF
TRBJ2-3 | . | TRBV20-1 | CSALLAGGPGTQYF
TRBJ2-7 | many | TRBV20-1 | CSARAVFGGITYEQYF
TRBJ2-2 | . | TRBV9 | CASSVVVDTGELFF
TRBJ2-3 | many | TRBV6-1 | CASSEGTETDTQYF
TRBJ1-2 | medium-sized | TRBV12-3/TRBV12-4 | CASSPPGGTWYGYTF
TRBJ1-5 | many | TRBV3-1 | CASSQDRGHMPQHF
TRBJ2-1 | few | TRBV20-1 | CSARDRGGSSYNEQFF
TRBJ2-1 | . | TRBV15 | CATSREWAGTSYNEQFF
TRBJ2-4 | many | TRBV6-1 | CAGGSSGPRNIQYF
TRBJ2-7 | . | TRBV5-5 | CASSSGTGTYEQYF
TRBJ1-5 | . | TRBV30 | CAWTGTGARQPQHF
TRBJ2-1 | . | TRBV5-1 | CASSLDSSGSYNEQFF
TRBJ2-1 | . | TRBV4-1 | CASSQGTSGSEQFF
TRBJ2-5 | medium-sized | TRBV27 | CASGQRYQETQYF
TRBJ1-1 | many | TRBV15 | CATSREGLGEAFF
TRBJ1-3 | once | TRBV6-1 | CSSLIRPSSGNTIYF
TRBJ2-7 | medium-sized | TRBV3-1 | CASSQAGTELIEQYF
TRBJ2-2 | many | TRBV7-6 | CASSLAGANTGELFF
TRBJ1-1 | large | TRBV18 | CASSPGTRGTEAFF